These 12 T cell receptor beta chains share one sample of origin, sequenced in a study of graft-versus-host responses after intestinal transplantation. No antigen has been identified for these receptors. Method: immunoSEQ multiplex PCR; TCRdb's copy keeps in-frame clones and lacks some. The table includes some 110,000 clones, around 92% detected once. Source: unstimulated CD8+ T cells sorted from spleen or lymph node cells, taken before transplant. These receptors all stem from a human donor who was the organ donor for an intestinal transplant.

V is TRBV28 and J is TRBJ1-3, with TRBD1 as a possible D gene (5 bases). Per germline, CDR1 MDHEN and CDR2 SYDVKM. CDR3 size: 14 residues. Between the trimmed V and J ends, which lost 3 bases and 3 bases, there was a span of 9 bases. CDR3 residues: CASSFGGGGNTIYF. CDR3 coding DNA: TGTGCCAGCAGTTTTGGGGGGGGTGGAAACACCATATATTTT.

The CDR3, as DNA: TGTGCCAGCAGCGTAACTGAGGAGGGAACAGGGAACACTGAAGCTTTCTTT. Its protein is CASSVTEEGTGNTEAFF. The chain joins TRBV9 to TRBJ1-1; a possible D gene is TRBD1 (5 bases). The CDR3 runs to 17 residues. V lost 1 base and J 1 base, leaving 17 bases between the germline ends. The germline gives CDR1 SGDLS, CDR2 YYNGEE. The full variable domain, with the rest looked up from reference TRBV9 and TRBJ1-1, is DSGVTQTPKHLITATGQRVTLRCSPRSGDLSVYWYQQSLDQGLQFLIQYYNGEERAKGNILERFSAQQFPDLHSELNLSSLELGDSALYFCASSVTEEGTGNTEAFFGQGTRLTVV.

This chain uses TRBV2 with TRBJ2-7; D possibly corresponds to TRBD1 (6 bases). Deletions cut 0 bases from V and 2 bases from J, with 11 bases between. The CDR3 sequence is 15 residues long. Germline V gene data show CDR1 as SNHLY and CDR2 as FYNNEI. For the CDR3, the DNA is TGTGCCAGCAGTGAAGCGATCAGGGGAACCTACGAGCAGTACTTC. Amino acid sequence: CASSEAIRGTYEQYF.

This clone was observed a single time. Distinct nucleotide sequences in the sample also encode this CDR3. CDR3 in amino acids: CASSLGAGSYEQYF. Here the CDR3 DNA reads TGTGCCAGCAGTTTGGGGGCAGGGTCCTACGAGCAGTACTTC. This chain connects TRBV27 to TRBJ2-7, with TRBD1 as a possible D gene (6 bases). In germline, CDR1 is MNHEY, CDR2 SMNVEV (reference sequence). CDR3 length: 14 residues. V shed 3 bases and J shed 1 base, with 10 bases lying between them.

This chain links TRBV29-1 with TRBJ1-2; 7 bases map to TRBD1. V gave up 4 bases and J gave up 5 bases; unmatched junction bases: 4. The length of the CDR3 is 12 residues. Germline assignment: CDR1 SQVTM and CDR2 ANQGSEA. CDR3 bases: TGCAGCGTTGGACAGGGATGGTATGGCTACACCTTC. Residues: CSVGQGWYGYTF. Filled out from reference TRBV29-1 and TRBJ1-2, the complete variable domain reads SAVISQKPSRDICQRGTSLTIQCQVDSQVTMMFWYRQQPGQSLTLIATANQGSEATYESGFVIDKFPISRPNLTFSTLTVSNMSPEDSSIYLCSVGQGWYGYTFGSGTRLTVV.

The gene calls are TRBV11-2 and TRBJ2-7; a weak D match, TRBD2 (6 bases). The CDR3 extends over 13 amino acids. V was pared by 5 bases and J by 4 bases, with 12 bases between. Germline V gives CDR1 SGHAT, CDR2 FQNNGV. Written as DNA, the CDR3 is TGTGCCAGCAGCCTCGGGACTTATTACGAGCAGTACTTC. This gives the protein CASSLGTYYEQYF.

A word on this clone: A read error may account for a junction end that differs from germline. The same CDR3 can be traced to other DNA sequences in this sample. The rearrangement links TRBV9 to TRBJ2-1, with a tentative D call TRBD2 (6 bases). Per germline, CDR1 SGDLS and CDR2 YYNGEE. The CDR3 runs 17 residues. CDR3 sequence (DNA): TGTGCCAGCAGTGTAGGCGGGGCTCCGAGCTCCTACAATGAGCAGTTCTTC. It translates to CASSVGGAPSSYNEQFF. The full variable domain, its missing parts supplied by reference TRBV9 and TRBJ2-1, is DSGVTQTPKHLITATGQRVTLRCSPRSGDLSVYWYQQSLDQGLQFLIQYYNGEERAKGNILERFSAQQFPDLHSELNLSSLELGDSALYFCASSVGGAPSSYNEQFFGPGTRLTVL.

This clone appeared once. The V gene is TRBV28, the J gene TRBJ2-7, with TRBD1 identical over 9 bases. The CDR3 has 16 residues. J gave up 4 bases and V 3 bases, and 10 bases lay outside the gene matches. Germline V gene data show CDR1 as MDHEN and CDR2 as SYDVKM. The CDR3 DNA reads TGTGCCAGCAGTTTCTCCCCGGACAGGGGATTATACGAGCAGTACTTC. Protein product: CASSFSPDRGLYEQYF.

There are a few counts of this clone. The chain joins TRBV10-3 to TRBJ2-1; D not certain. This CDR3 has 15 residues. V was trimmed by 0 bases and J by 1 base, leaving 7 bases between them. CDR1 is ENHRY and CDR2 is SYGVKD in the germline V gene. DNA of the CDR3: TGTGCCATCAGTGAGTCCCGCAAGTCCTACAATGAGCAGTTCTTC. Translation: CAISESRKSYNEQFF.

The chain carries TRBV28 and TRBJ2-2; D could derive from TRBD1 or TRBD2 (5 bases each). Germline CDR1 is MDHEN and CDR2 is SYDVKM. This CDR3 comprises 13 residues. Trimming removed 7 bases at V and 3 bases at J, with 9 bases between. In DNA form, the CDR3 reads TGTGCCAGCATGGGGGATTACACCGGGGAGCTGTTTTTT. It codes for CASMGDYTGELFF.

This rearrangement joins TRBV15 to TRBJ2-5; no clear D gene. V shed 3 bases and J shed 2 bases, with 16 bases lying between them. There are 16 residues in the CDR3. Germline V gene lookup returns CDR1 LNHNV and CDR2 YYDKDF (reference sequence). The CDR3 nucleotides read TGTGCCACCAGCAGCCCCACCGTTGGGTCACAAGAGACCCAGTACTTC. This codes for CATSSPTVGSQETQYF.

V usage is TRBV19 and J usage is TRBJ2-1; 9 nucleotides align to TRBD1. The CDR3 consists of 14 residues. In germline, CDR1 is LNHDA, CDR2 SQIVND (reference sequence). The trim removed 3 bases at V and 4 bases at J, leaving 1 base unmatched. This CDR3 reads CASSMGQGYNEQFF. In nucleotides, the CDR3 is TGTGCCAGTAGTATGGGACAGGGATACAATGAGCAGTTCTTC.